This T cell receptor beta chain was obtained from a study of T cells after posttransplantation cyclophosphamide. The assay was immunoSEQ multiplex PCR, and TCRdb's table has in-frame clones only and misses some. The repertoire consists of some 22,000 clones, with roughly 82% occurring once and the leading ten covering roughly 6.2%. General study points: Recipient CMV seropositivity and CMV reactivation strongly tracked TRB clonality. Later post-transplant blood repertoires were often dominated by donor CD8+ memory clones.

Comment on this clone: Antigen specificity is unknown.

This CDR3 is built from 19 residues. V shed 2 bases, J shed 0 bases, and the junction held 7 bases outside the gene matches. Per germline, CDR1 WNHNN and CDR2 SYGVQD (reference sequence). The sample was PBMCs. V gene TRBV10-1 combines with J gene TRBJ2-4; TRBD2 matches at 13 bases. The source of this sequence is a woman aged 55-70 years with a blood cancer, CMV-positive, and with a related stem cell donor. The CDR3 DNA reads as TGCGCCAGCAGTGAGGAGGTTGGACTAGCGGGGGAAGCCAAAAACATTCAGTACTTC. Its translation: CASSEEVGLAGEAKNIQYF.